The clone carrying this T cell receptor beta chain came up many times. The target antigen is unknown. The data derive from a study of regulatory T cells in long-lasting Graves disease. General study points: A limited number of samples was an acknowledged limitation. Sharing of public clonotypes was greater in persistent patients (about 3,000) than in new patients (approximately 940).

Time point here: persistent/refractory GD, antithyroid drugs over 5 years with positive TRAb. From RNA extracted from PBMCs, the TCR library was made. Each of the patients was recruited from an endocrinology department situated in Xi'an, China. Investigators prepared the TCR beta libraries by applying iRepertoire HTBI primers and Arm-PCR of CDR3 regions. Each CDR3 protein is one row after TCRdb ran MiXCR on the multiplex PCR reads. The table lists roughly 400,000 distinct CDR3 sequences, 20% to 25% of them singletons. Germline assignment: CDR1 SGHTA and CDR2 FQGNSA. The CDR3 sequence is 14 residues long. The V gene lost 4 bases and the J gene lost 5 bases, with 14 bases spanning the gap.

This receptor was obtained from a female donor with Graves disease. This chain connects TRBV7-2 to TRBJ1-2; D might be TRBD1 (6 bases). This sample comprised peripheral blood mononuclear cells (PBMCs), obtained when the disease was refractory, from a patient treated with antithyroid drugs. The CDR3 here is CASSSQVRGYGYTF. CDR3 nucleotide sequence: TGTGCCAGCAGCTCCCAAGTTAGGGGGTATGGCTACACCTTC.